One and the same sample provided the 8 T cell receptor beta chains below, sequenced in a study of CXCR3-negative and CXCR3-positive naive CD8 T cells. Study results and limitations: Relative to CXCR3-negative naive cells, CXCR3-positive naive cells had more hydrophobic TRB CDR3s.

Carrying UMI labels, the TRB cDNA libraries were prepared through 5' RACE. TCRdb reworked the 5' RACE reads into one entry per CDR3 protein, no DNA. This table lists about 6,900 distinct CDR3 sequences. These receptors lack a known antigen. The sample consisted of naive CXCR3+ CD8+ T cells from blood. Subset of the sample: CD45RO-CCR7+CD27+CD95- naive CD8+ T cells expressing CXCR3 (TNR3+). These receptors were collected from a human donor in good health. Some clones in this sample may be carry-over from other donors' samples.

The CDR3 spells CASRGGTEAFF. The chain has TRBV4-2 and TRBJ1-1. CDR3 length equals 11 residues. In germline, CDR1 is LGHNA, CDR2 YNFKEQ.

This clonotype is medium-sized by frequency. The chain employs TRBV29-1 and TRBJ2-1. This CDR3 is built from 11 residues. Germline loops: CDR1 SQVTM, CDR2 ANQGSEA. The CDR3 spells CSPREYNEQFF.

This clonotype counts as medium-sized by frequency. The CDR3 protein is CAISAGGYEVNTEAFF. The genes are TRBV10-3 and TRBJ1-1; there is no DNA to check the TCRdb D call of TRBD1. This CDR3 has 16 residues. Looked up from germline, CDR1 is ENHRY and CDR2 is SYGVKD.

The gene calls are TRBV12-3 or TRBV12-4 and TRBJ1-6; absent DNA, TCRdb's TRBD1 call cannot be checked. This CDR3 is built from 14 residues. The CDR3 is CASGVGVGVSPPHF.

The V gene is TRBV4-1, the J gene TRBJ2-3; absent DNA, TCRdb's TRBD1 call cannot be checked. Germline CDR1 reads MGHRA; CDR2 reads YSYEKL. The CDR3 has 17 amino acids. This CDR3 reads CASSQVGGGAHTDTQYF.

This chain connects TRBV29-1 to TRBJ1-1; lacking DNA, the TRBD1 call made by TCRdb goes unchecked. The germline V gene encodes CDR1 SQVTM and CDR2 ANQGSEA. The CDR3 consists of 18 residues. CDR3 loop: CSVEDHKWTGEWNTEAFF.

The rearrangement joins TRBV3-1 to TRBJ2-1. Germline-derived CDR1 and CDR2 are LGHDT and YNNKEL (reference sequence). This CDR3 has 15 residues. The CDR3 protein is CASSQFFGSYNEQFF.

The V call is TRBV29-1, the J call TRBJ2-5; checking the TCRdb D call of TRBD1 is not possible without DNA. Germline V lookup: CDR1 SQVTM, CDR2 ANQGSEA. The length of the CDR3 is 11 residues. This CDR3 is CSVPPQETQYF.